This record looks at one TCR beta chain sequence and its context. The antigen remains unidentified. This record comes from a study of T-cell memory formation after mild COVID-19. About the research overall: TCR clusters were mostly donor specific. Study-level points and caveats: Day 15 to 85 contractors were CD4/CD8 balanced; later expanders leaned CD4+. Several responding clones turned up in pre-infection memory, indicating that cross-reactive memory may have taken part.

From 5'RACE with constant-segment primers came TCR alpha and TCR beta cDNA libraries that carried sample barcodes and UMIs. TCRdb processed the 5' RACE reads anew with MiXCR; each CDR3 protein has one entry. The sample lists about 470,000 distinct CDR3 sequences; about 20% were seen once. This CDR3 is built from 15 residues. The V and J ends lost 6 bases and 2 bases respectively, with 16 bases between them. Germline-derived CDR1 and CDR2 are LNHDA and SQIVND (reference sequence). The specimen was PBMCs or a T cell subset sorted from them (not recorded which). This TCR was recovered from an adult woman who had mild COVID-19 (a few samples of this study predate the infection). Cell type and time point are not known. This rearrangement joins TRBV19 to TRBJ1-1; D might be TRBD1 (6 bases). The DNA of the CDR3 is TGTGCCAGTAGGCCCTGGGGACAATCAAACACTGAAGCTTTCTTT. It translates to CASRPWGQSNTEAFF.